This TCR beta chain was obtained from a study of shared clonotypes between healthy human individuals. Whole-study results and caveats: Relative to clonotypes present in all four donors, those not shared had lower generation probabilities.

On this clone: The antigen is unknown.

Assay used: immunoSEQ multiplex PCR; TCRdb lists only in-frame clones, some missing. The repertoire has approximately 2,000,000 clones, 92% of them found once; the top ten carry approximately 0.39%. The CDR3 totals 12 residues. V was cut by 4 bases and J by 7 bases, with 8 bases left in between. Germline-derived CDR1 and CDR2 are MDHEN and SYDVKM. This TCR came from a man between 18 and 35 years old in good health. Some clones in this sample may be carry-over from other donors' samples. V is TRBV28 and J is TRBJ2-1; the D is unclear. The sequenced material came from naive CD4+ T cells from PBMCs. Regarding subset: CD45RA+ positively selected. CDR3 sequence reads: CASSWSVNEQFF. The DNA for the CDR3 is TGTGCCAGCAGTTGGAGTGTGAATGAGCAGTTCTTC.